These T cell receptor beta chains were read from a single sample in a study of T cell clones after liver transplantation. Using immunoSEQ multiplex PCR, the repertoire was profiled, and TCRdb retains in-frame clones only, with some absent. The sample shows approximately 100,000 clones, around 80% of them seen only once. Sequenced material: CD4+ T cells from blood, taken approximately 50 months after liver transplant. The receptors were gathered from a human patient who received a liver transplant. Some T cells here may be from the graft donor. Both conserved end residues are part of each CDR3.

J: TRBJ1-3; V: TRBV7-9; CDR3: CASSPGISGNTIYF
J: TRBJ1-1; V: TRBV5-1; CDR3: CASSSAWEYRGMNTEAFF
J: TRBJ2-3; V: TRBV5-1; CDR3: CASRGFGDTQYF
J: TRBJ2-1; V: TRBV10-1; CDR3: CASSESAGAPYEQFF
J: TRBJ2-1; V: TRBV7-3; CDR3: CASSLSGLEQFF
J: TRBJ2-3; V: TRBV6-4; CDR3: CASSDSKSSGGHTDTQYF
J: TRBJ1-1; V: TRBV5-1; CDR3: CASSLGQGIGNTEAFF
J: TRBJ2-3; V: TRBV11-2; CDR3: CASSLGGTTDTQYF
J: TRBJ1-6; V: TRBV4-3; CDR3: CASSQGQMDSPLHF
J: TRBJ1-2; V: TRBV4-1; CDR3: CASSPGGLGEGYTF
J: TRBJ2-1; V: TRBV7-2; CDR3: CASRHSGGPYNEQFF
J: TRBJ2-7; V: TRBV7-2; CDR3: CASSSRGEVSYEQYF
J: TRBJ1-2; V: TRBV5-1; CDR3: CASSLAGVTGYTF
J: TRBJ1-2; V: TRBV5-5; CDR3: CASTKRGTLGYGYTF
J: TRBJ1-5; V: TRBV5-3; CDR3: CALGGRTLLEWEPQHF
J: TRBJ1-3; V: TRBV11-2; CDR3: CASSLPGAGNTIYF
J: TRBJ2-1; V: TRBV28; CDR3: CASTPGTGVHNEQFF
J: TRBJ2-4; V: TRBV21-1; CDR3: CASRTSGDLAKNIQYF
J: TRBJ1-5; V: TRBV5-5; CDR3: CASSFDSYSNQPQHF
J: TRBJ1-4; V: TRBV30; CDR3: CAWSEGGQGVELFF
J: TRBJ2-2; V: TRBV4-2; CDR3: CASSRTGELFF
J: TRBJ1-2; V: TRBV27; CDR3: CASSLASSGYGYTF
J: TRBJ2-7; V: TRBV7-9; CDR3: CASSQTGYEQYF
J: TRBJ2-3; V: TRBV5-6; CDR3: CASSLVSGEGTSTDTQYF
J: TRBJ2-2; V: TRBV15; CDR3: CATSKAFRGTGELFF
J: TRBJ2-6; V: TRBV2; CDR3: CASSRASSGANVLTF
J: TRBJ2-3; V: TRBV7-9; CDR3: CASSPGGSADTQYF
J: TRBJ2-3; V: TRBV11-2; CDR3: CASSSGLAGPSTDTQYF
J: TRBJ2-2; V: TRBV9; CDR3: CASSDPSGGTMHTGELFF
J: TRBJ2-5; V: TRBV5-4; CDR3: CASSSGTSGPAGETQYF
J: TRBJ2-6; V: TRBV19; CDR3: CASTQPTGNSGANVLTF
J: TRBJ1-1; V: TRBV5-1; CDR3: CASSLNRMNTEAFF
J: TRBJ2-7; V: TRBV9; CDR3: CASTKQAGASAYEQYF
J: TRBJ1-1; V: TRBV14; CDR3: CASSQKKNTEAFF
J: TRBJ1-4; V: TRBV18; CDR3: CASSPLSRSNEKLFF
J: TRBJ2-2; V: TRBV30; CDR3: CAWSNRRGAGELFF
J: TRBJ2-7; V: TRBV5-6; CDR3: CASSLVGDHDYEQYF
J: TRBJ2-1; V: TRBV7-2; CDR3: CASRGGQPLYNEQFF
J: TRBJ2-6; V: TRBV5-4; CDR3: CASSFLSGANVLTF